What follows are 10 T cell receptor beta chains derived from one specimen sequenced in a study of T cell responses to AZD1222 COVID-19 vaccine. Assay used: immunoSEQ multiplex PCR; TCRdb lists only in-frame clones, some missing. The sample includes 130,000 to 150,000 clones, about 93% of them seen just once. This specimen was peripheral blood, taken on day 0 of AZD1222 vaccination. These receptors all stem from an adult in good health.

This chain joins TRBV3-1 (or the pseudogene TRBV3-2) and TRBJ2-4; 8 nucleotides agree with TRBD2. The V gene end was trimmed by 0 bases and the J gene end by 7 bases; junction bases not matched to a gene: 8. The CDR3 is 16 residues long. Germline V gene data show CDR1 as LGHDT and CDR2 as YNNKEL (reference sequence). In nucleotides, the CDR3 is TGTGCCAGCAGCCAAGACACGGGACTAGAGAAGAACATTCAGTACTTC. Residues: CASSQDTGLEKNIQYF.

The chain joins TRBV7-9 to TRBJ2-7; 9 nucleotides align to TRBD1. Trimming at V came to 1 base and at J to 5 bases, leaving 6 bases not matched to a gene. This CDR3 has 15 residues. Germline CDR1 SEHNR, CDR2 FQNEAQ (reference sequence). Here the CDR3 reads CASSLGDRDSHEQYF. DNA of the CDR3: TGTGCCAGCAGCTTAGGGGACAGGGATTCCCACGAGCAGTACTTC.

This chain joins TRBV6-6 and TRBJ1-2, with D maybe TRBD1 (5 bases). Trimming shortened V by 10 bases and J by 6 bases, and 18 bases separated the two germline ends. CDR3 length: 13 residues. Germline CDR1 MNHNY, CDR2 SVGAGI (reference sequence). The CDR3 sequence is CAIHDMGGDGYTF. In nucleotides, the CDR3 is TGTGCCATCCACGATATGGGGGGGGATGGCTACACCTTC.

Points on this clone: A much larger clone is a single base away; this may be a read error. Other DNA sequences from this sample encode an identical CDR3 as well. The chain carries TRBV3-1 (or the pseudogene TRBV3-2) and TRBJ2-2; D ambiguous. The germline V gene encodes CDR1 LGHDT and CDR2 YNNKEL (reference sequence). Trimming pared 4 bases from V and 2 bases from J, leaving 8 bases between. This CDR3 has 14 residues. CDR3 region: CASSLRGNTGELFF. DNA of the CDR3: TGTGCCAGCAGCCTCCGCGGAAACACCGGGGAGCTGTTTTTT.

The rearrangement uses TRBV5-1 and TRBJ2-2, with D maybe TRBD1 (6 bases). The V and J ends lost 3 bases and 2 bases respectively, with 14 bases between them. CDR1 is SGHRS and CDR2 is YFSETQ in the germline V gene. The CDR3 totals 16 residues. CDR3 in amino acids: CASSYKRDTNTGELFF. CDR3 nucleotide sequence: TGCGCCAGCAGCTACAAACGGGACACTAACACCGGGGAGCTGTTTTTT.

The V call is TRBV27, the J call TRBJ1-5; no clear D gene. V shed 4 bases and J shed 6 bases, with 13 bases lying between them. Germline V gene sequence: CDR1 MNHEY, CDR2 SMNVEV (reference sequence). The CDR3 is made up of 14 amino acids. CDR3 sequence (DNA): TGTGCCAGCAGTTCTCAGAGGCACGGTCAGCCCCAGCATTTT. Its translation: CASSSQRHGQPQHF.

V usage is TRBV12-3 or TRBV12-4 and J usage is TRBJ1-2, with unresolved D. V lost 2 bases, J lost 7 bases, and 8 bases lay in between. The CDR3 spans 12 residues. The CDR3 coding sequence is TGTGCCAGCAGTTTAATAGGCGCTGGCTACACCTTC. Translated: CASSLIGAGYTF.

V usage is TRBV6-5 and J usage is TRBJ1-5; maybe TRBD1 (5 bases). Germline CDR1 and CDR2: MNHEY and SVGAGI. The CDR3 totals 14 residues. Trimming took 2 bases from V and 7 from J, leaving 12 bases between them. The CDR3 DNA is TGTGCCAGCAGTTACGGGCAGGGTAGCCAGCCCCAGCATTTT. Translating gives CASSYGQGSQPQHF.

The rearrangement links TRBV5-1 to TRBJ1-3, with unresolved D. Germline V gives CDR1 SGHRS, CDR2 YFSETQ. Trimming shortened V by 4 bases and J by 0 bases, and 14 bases separated the two germline ends. CDR3 length equals 16 residues. CDR3 protein: CASSPLASGSGNTIYF. Here the CDR3 DNA reads TGCGCCAGCAGCCCCTTAGCCTCAGGCTCTGGAAACACCATATATTTT.

This clone has more than one count but fewer than ten. The chain has TRBV2 and TRBJ2-1; D perhaps matches TRBD2 (6 bases). The germline V gene encodes CDR1 SNHLY and CDR2 FYNNEI. V shed 6 bases and J shed 1 base, with 16 bases lying between them. The CDR3 sequence is 16 residues long. The CDR3 sequence: CASRGLLASSYNEQFF. DNA of the CDR3: TGTGCCAGCAGGGGGTTACTAGCATCGTCCTACAATGAGCAGTTCTTC. Supplemented by reference TRBV2 and TRBJ2-1, the full variable domain reads EPEVTQTPSHQVTQMGQEVILRCVPISNHLYFYWYRQILGQKVEFLVSFYNNEISEKSEIFDDQFSVERPDGSNFTLKIRSTKLEDSAMYFCASRGLLASSYNEQFFGPGTRLTVL.